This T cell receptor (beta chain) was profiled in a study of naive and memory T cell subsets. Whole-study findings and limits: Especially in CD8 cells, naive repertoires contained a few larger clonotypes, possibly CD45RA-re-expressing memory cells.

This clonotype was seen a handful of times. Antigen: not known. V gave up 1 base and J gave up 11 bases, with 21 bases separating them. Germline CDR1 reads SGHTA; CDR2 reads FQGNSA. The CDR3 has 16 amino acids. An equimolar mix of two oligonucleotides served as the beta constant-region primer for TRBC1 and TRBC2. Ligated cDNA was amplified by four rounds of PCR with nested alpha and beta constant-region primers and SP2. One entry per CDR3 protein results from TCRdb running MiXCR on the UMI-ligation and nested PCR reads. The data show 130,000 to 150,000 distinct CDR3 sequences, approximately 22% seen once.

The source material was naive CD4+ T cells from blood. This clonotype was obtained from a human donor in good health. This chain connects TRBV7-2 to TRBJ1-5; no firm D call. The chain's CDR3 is CASSLVGSKGTSAQHF. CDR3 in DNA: TGTGCCAGCAGCTTAGTAGGGTCCAAAGGTACCTCCGCCCAGCATTTT.